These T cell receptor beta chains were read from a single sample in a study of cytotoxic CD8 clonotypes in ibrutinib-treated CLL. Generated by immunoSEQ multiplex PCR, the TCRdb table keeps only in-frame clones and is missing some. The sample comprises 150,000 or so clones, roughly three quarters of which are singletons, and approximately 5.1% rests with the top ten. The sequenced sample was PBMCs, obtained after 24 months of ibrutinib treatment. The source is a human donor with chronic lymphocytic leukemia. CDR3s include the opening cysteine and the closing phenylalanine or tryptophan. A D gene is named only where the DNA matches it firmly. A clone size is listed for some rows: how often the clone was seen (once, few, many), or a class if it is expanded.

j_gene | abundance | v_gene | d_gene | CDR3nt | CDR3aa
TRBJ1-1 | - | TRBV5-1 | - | TGCGCCAGCAGCTTACAGGGAGGGGTGAACACTGAAGCTTTCTTT | CASSLQGGVNTEAFF
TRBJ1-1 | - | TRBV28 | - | TGTGCCAGCAGTTTATTGTTGACAGGAGAAGCTTTCTTT | CASSLLLTGEAFF
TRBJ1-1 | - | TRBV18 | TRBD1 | TGTGCCAGCTCACCGCCAGGGGGGAACACTGAAGCTTTCTTT | CASSPPGGNTEAFF
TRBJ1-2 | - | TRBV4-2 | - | TGTGCCAGCAGCTCGGGACGGGGCTACACCTTC | CASSSGRGYTF
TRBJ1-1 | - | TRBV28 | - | TGTGCCAGCAGTCCCCTGGACACTGAAGCTTTCTTT | CASSPLDTEAFF
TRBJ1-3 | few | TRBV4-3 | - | TGCGCCAGCAGCCAAGATCGCAGGGCTGGAAACACCATATATTTT | CASSQDRRAGNTIYF
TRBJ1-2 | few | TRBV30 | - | TGTGCCTGGGGTACAGGGAGTGCTGGCTACACCTTC | CAWGTGSAGYTF
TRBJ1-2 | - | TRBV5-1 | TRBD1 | TGCGCCAGCAGCCCCGGGACAGGGGTGGGCTATGGCTACACCTTC | CASSPGTGVGYGYTF
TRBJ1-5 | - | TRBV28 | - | TGTGCCAGCAGGAAGACGGAAATAAATCAGCCCCAGCATTTT | CASRKTEINQPQHF
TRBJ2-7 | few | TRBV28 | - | TGTGCCAGCAGTTTATCCCGGGACCCGAAGACCTACGAGCAGTACTTC | CASSLSRDPKTYEQYF
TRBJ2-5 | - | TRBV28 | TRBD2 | TGTGCCAGCAGTTACTGGACTAGTCGACAAGAGACCCAGTACTTC | CASSYWTSRQETQYF
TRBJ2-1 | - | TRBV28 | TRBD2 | TGTGCCAGCCTTCTCGGGGGGGGCCACAATGAGCAGTTCTTC | CASLLGGGHNEQFF
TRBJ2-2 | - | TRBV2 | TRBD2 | TGTGCCAGCAGACAAGCGGGGGTTGGTCCCGGGGAGCTGTTTTTT | CASRQAGVGPGELFF
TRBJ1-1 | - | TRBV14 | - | TGTGCCAGCAGCCAAAGAAACACTGAAGCTTTCTTT | CASSQRNTEAFF
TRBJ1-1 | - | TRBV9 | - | TGTGCCAGCAACCGGGACGGGAACACTGAAGCTTTCTTT | CASNRDGNTEAFF
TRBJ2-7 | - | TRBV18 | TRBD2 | TGTGCCAGCTCACCGGAGGCGGGGGTCTACGAGCAGTACTTC | CASSPEAGVYEQYF
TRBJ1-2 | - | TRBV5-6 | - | TGTGCCAGCAGCTTCGGACAGTATGGCTACACCTTC | CASSFGQYGYTF
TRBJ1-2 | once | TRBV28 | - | TGTGCCAGCAGTCCCCCCTCGGGGGTAGGGTCACTTTACACCTTC | CASSPPSGVGSLYTF
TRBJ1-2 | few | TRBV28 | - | TGTGCCAGCAGTCCGGACCTCTATGGCTACACCTTC | CASSPDLYGYTF
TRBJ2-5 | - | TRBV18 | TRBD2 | TGTGCCAGCTCACCAGGTGCGGGGGAAGAGACCCAGTACTTC | CASSPGAGEETQYF
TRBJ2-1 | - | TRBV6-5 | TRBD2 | TGTGCCAGCAGTTACTCACTAGCGGGTAGGGGGAAGCAGTTCTTC | CASSYSLAGRGKQFF
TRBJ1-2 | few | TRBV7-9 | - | TGTGCCAGCAGGCCAGGGGACTATGGCTACACCTTC | CASRPGDYGYTF
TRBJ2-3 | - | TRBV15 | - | TGTGCCACCAGCAGAGACGGGGCGCGGGGCACAGATACGCAGTATTTT | CATSRDGARGTDTQYF
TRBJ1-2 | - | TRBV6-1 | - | TGTGCCAGCAGTGAGCGTGGCAGGGCGGGGTATGGCTACACCTTC | CASSERGRAGYGYTF
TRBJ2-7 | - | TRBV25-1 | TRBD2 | TGTGCCAGCAGCCCCTGGACTAGCGGGAGCTACGAGCAGTACTTC | CASSPWTSGSYEQYF
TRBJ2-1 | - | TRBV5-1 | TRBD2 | TGCGCCAGCAGCTCCCAAGCGGGAGGTTACAATGAGCAGTTCTTC | CASSSQAGGYNEQFF
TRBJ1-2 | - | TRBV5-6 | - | TGTGCCAGCAGCATACCGCCGGGACACTATGGCTACACCTTC | CASSIPPGHYGYTF
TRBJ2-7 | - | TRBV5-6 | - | TGTGCCAGCAGCTTGGGAGCCGGGGAGCAGTACTTC | CASSLGAGEQYF
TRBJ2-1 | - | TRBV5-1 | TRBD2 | TGCGCCAGCAGCCGCCCGGGACTAGCGGGAGATGAGCAGTTCTTC | CASSRPGLAGDEQFF
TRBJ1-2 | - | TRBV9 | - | TGTGCCAGCAGCCAACAGGGCGTCCTTAACTATGGCTACACCTTC | CASSQQGVLNYGYTF
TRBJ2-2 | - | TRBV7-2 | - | TGTGCCAGCAGCGCCCCCGCCAGGGGGAACACCGGGGAGCTGTTTTTT | CASSAPARGNTGELFF
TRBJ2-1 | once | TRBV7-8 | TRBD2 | TGTGCCAGCAGCTTCCGAGCGGGAGCCTACAATGAGCAGTTCTTC | CASSFRAGAYNEQFF
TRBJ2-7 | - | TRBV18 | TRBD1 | TGTGCCAGCTCACAACCGGGACAGCGATTCTACGAGCAGTACTTC | CASSQPGQRFYEQYF
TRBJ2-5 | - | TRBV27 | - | TGTGCCAGCAGTTTATTTGCGACTCAAGAGACCCAGTACTTC | CASSLFATQETQYF
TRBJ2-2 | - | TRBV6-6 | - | TGTGCCAGCGGAGGTGGTGAGACCGGGGAGCTGTTTTTT | CASGGGETGELFF
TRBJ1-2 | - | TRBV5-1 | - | TGCGCCAGCAGCTTGGGGCAGCACAACTATGGCTACACCTTC | CASSLGQHNYGYTF
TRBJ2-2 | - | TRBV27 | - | TGTGCCAGCAGTTTACGGTTAGGGGGTAACACCGGGGAGCTGTTTTTT | CASSLRLGGNTGELFF
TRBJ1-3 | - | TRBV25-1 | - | TGTGCCAGCAGTGAACCGCCGGGCCCTCCCTCAAACACCATATATTTT | CASSEPPGPPSNTIYF
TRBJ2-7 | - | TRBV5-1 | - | TGCGCCAGCAGCACAAACTACTACGAGCAGTACTTC | CASSTNYYEQYF
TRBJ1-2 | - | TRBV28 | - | TGTGCCAGCAGTTTACTGCCAGCCTATGGCTACACCTTC | CASSLLPAYGYTF
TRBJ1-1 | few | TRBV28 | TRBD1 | TGTGCCAGCAGCCCAGGGGGCAGGGGGCCTGGTGAAGCTTTCTTT | CASSPGGRGPGEAFF
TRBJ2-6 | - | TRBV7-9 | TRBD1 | TGTGCCAGCAGCTGGGCCGGATTACAGGGGAGCTCTGGGGCCAACGTCCTGACTTTC | CASSWAGLQGSSGANVLTF
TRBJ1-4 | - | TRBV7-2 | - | TGTGCCAGCAGCTTGGACTCTAATGAAAAACTGTTTTTT | CASSLDSNEKLFF
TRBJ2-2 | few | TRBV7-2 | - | TGTGCCAGCAGCCCCCGGGGAGCCCCGGCCGCGAACACCGGGGAGCTGTTTTTT | CASSPRGAPAANTGELFF
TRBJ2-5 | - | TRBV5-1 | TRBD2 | TGCGCCAGCAGCTTGGCGGGCAGGCGGGGGGAGACCCAGTACTTC | CASSLAGRRGETQYF
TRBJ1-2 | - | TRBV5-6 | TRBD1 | TGTGCCAGCAGCCCTGACAGGGGAGGTTATGGCTACACCTTC | CASSPDRGGYGYTF
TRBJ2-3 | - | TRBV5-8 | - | TGTGCCAGCAGCTTCCAGGCCCGCGCAGATACGCAGTATTTT | CASSFQARADTQYF
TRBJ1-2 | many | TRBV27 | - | TGTGCCAGCAGTTTGGGGGGCAGCTATGGCTACACCTTC | CASSLGGSYGYTF
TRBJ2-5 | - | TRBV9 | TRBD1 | TGTGCCAGCAGCTCGACAGGGGGAGAGACCCAGTACTTC | CASSSTGGETQYF
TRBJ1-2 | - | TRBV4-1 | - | TGCGCCAGCAGCCAAGATTGGGGGCACGGCTACACCTTC | CASSQDWGHGYTF
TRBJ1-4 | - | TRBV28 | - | TGTGCCACCGGGACACGCGATGAAAAACTGTTTTTT | CATGTRDEKLFF
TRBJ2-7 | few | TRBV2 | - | TGTGCCAGCAGTGGGGGGGCCCCCTACGAGCAGTACTTC | CASSGGAPYEQYF
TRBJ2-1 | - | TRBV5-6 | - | TGTGCCAGCAGCGTGGTGCGGTGGAGCTCCTACAATGAGCAGTTCTTC | CASSVVRWSSYNEQFF
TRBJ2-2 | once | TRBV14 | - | TGTGCCAGCAGCCAGGGAGGCGCCGGGGAGCTGTTTTTT | CASSQGGAGELFF
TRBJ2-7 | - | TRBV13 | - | TGTGCCAGCAGTCGTAACTACGAGCAGTACTTC | CASSRNYEQYF